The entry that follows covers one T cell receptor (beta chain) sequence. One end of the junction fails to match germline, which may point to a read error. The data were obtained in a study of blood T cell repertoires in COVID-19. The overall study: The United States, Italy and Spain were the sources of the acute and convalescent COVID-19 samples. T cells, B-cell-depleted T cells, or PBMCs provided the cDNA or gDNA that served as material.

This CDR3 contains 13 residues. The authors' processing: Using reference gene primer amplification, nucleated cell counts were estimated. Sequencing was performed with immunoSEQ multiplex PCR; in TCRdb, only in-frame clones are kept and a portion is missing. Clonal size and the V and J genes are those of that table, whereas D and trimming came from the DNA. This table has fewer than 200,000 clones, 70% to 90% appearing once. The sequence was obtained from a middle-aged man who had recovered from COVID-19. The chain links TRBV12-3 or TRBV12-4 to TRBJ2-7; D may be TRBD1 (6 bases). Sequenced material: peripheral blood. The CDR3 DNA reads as TGTGCCAGCAGCTTAGGACAGTTCTACGAGCAGTACTTC. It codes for CASSLGQFYEQYF.